This T cell receptor beta chain was retrieved from a study of human T cells and chemical hapten exposure. Study-wide findings and caveats: With regard to DPC sensitization, TCRs above 1 in 1000 frequency did not change.

The library tagged each cDNA molecule with unique molecular identifiers. Per the original methods: The median was around 88,000 TCRs per sample, ranging roughly 20,000 to 750,000. MiXCR, applied by TCRdb to the reads, yields one record per CDR3 protein. The V and J calls and clone size are TCRdb's, not the authors'. The repertoire has about 120,000 distinct CDR3 sequences, over 7.5% of them found once; the top ten carry roughly 1.5%. V lost 3 bases and J lost 5, with 15 bases in between. CDR3 size: 14 residues. Germline CDR1 SGHRS, CDR2 YFSETQ. It was unfractionated whole blood from which total RNA was extracted. This clonotype has just a few counts. What it binds is unknown.

The sequenced material came from whole blood. This receptor was identified in a human donor in good health. Some clones in this sample may be carry-over from other donors' samples. The rearrangement links TRBV5-1 to TRBJ2-7; D possibly corresponds to TRBD1 (5 bases). This CDR3 is CASSSHQGRNEQYF. The CDR3 bases are TGCGCCAGCAGCTCCCACCAGGGAAGGAACGAGCAGTACTTC.